The clone carrying this TCR beta chain has ten or more counts. Profiling that covered TCR beta VDJ and CDR3 relied on genomic DNA as its template. TCRdb processed the reads anew with MiXCR; each CDR3 protein has one entry. Found here are 200,000 to 250,000 distinct CDR3 sequences, 34% of them singletons; the top ten hold around 1.1%. This specimen comes from a study of CD8+CD57+ T cells in acquired aplastic anemia. Germline CDR1 is ENHRY and CDR2 is SYGVKD. With 10 bases removed from V and 2 bases from J, the gap between germline ends came to 24 bases. The CDR3 runs to 16 residues. The receptor was isolated from a human donor in good health, serving as a control. Input material: sorted CD4+, CD8+, or CD8+CD57+ T cells (not recorded which) from PBMCs. The chain recombines TRBV10-3 with TRBJ2-7, with D perhaps being TRBD1 or TRBD2 (5 bases each). The CDR3 protein is CATVSREGTGPYEQYF. The CDR3, as DNA: TGTGCCACCGTATCCCGTGAAGGGACGGGGCCCTACGAGCAGTACTTC.